These 19 T cell receptor beta chains originate from one sample sequenced in a study of T cell changes during pregnancy in multiple sclerosis. The repertoire was sequenced with immunoSEQ multiplex PCR; TCRdb's copy has only in-frame clones and lacks some. This table has about 57,000 clones, just over 90% appearing once. The material was CD4+ T cells from peripheral blood mononuclear cells, obtained in the second trimester of pregnancy. Source of these receptors: a female donor with multiple sclerosis, enrolled in a pregnancy study.

The J gene is TRBJ1-4, the V gene TRBV10-3; D gene ambiguous. Germline CDR1 and CDR2: ENHRY and SYGVKD. This CDR3 spans 13 amino acids. V gave up 3 bases and J gave up 8 bases, with 10 bases separating them. The CDR3 protein is CAISEIGDEKLFF. CDR3 DNA sequence: TGTGCCATCAGTGAAATCGGAGACGAAAAACTGTTTTTT.

The chain uses TRBV6-1 and TRBJ2-5; 10 positions agree with TRBD2. The V segment lost 8 bases and the J segment 5 bases; nucleotides outside the gene matches: 2. This CDR3 is 12 amino acids long. Germline V gene data show CDR1 as MNHNS and CDR2 as SASEGT. In nucleotides, the CDR3 is TGTGCCAGCTCGGGACTAGCGGAGACCCAGTACTTC. It yields the protein CASSGLAETQYF.

This chain connects TRBV30 to TRBJ2-5, with D possibly matching TRBD2 (7 bases). The germline V and J ends were trimmed by 4 bases and 2 bases, with 23 bases remaining between them. The V gene's germline CDR1 is GTSNPN and CDR2 SVGIG (reference sequence). The CDR3 has 17 amino acids. CDR3 loop: CAWTPLSGGRGQETQYF. CDR3 bases: TGTGCCTGGACCCCCCTCTCGGGGGGCAGGGGTCAAGAGACCCAGTACTTC.

J is TRBJ2-4 and V is TRBV6-1, with unresolved D. The CDR3 consists of 14 residues. Trimming took off 2 bases at V and 3 bases at J, with 8 bases between the two ends. CDR1 and CDR2 (germline): MNHNS, SASEGT. In nucleotides, the CDR3 is TGTGCCAGCAGTGAAATCGCAGGCAAAAACATTCAGTACTTC. Translated: CASSEIAGKNIQYF.

Written as DNA, the CDR3 is TGTGCCAGTAGTATTGGATGGCAGGGGGCTCACTATGGCTACACCTTC. Its protein is CASSIGWQGAHYGYTF. The rearrangement joins TRBV19 to TRBJ1-2; 8 bases line up with TRBD1. The germline gives CDR1 LNHDA, CDR2 SQIVND (reference sequence). V dropped 3 bases and J dropped 3; count of bases not matched to a gene: 9. The CDR3 has 16 amino acids.

The CDR3: CASSLSGISYEQYF. The CDR3 DNA reads as TGTGCCAGCAGCTTATCAGGGATTTCCTACGAGCAGTACTTC. This sequence joins TRBV7-2 and TRBJ2-7; a possible D gene is TRBD1 (5 bases). V lost 2 bases to trimming and J lost 1 base, with 9 bases between them. This CDR3 has 14 residues. Germline CDR1 is SGHTA and CDR2 is FQGNSA.

The chain couples TRBV15 to TRBJ1-4; maybe TRBD1 (6 bases). Looked up from germline, CDR1 is LNHNV and CDR2 is YYDKDF (reference sequence). The CDR3 is 15 amino acids. The V end was cut by 1 base, the J end by 3 bases, with 9 bases between. The CDR3 reads CATSRGGGSNEKLFF. In DNA form, the CDR3 reads TGTGCCACCAGCAGAGGCGGGGGCTCTAATGAAAAACTGTTTTTT. The full variable domain, with the rest looked up from reference TRBV15 and TRBJ1-4, is DAMVIQNPRYQVTQFGKPVTLSCSQTLNHNVMYWYQQKSSQAPKLLFHYYDKDFNNEADTPDNFQSRRPNTSFCFLDIRSPGLGDTAMYLCATSRGGGSNEKLFFGSGTQLSVL.

The V gene is TRBV5-4, the J gene TRBJ1-1; possible D gene TRBD1, 5 bases. V was clipped by 0 bases and J by 3 bases, with 9 bases between them. Germline CDR1 is SGHNT and CDR2 is YYREEE (reference sequence). This CDR3 is 14 amino acids long. CDR3 coding DNA: TGTGCCAGCAGCTTGGAGGGGCCTCACACTGAAGCTTTCTTT. Protein product: CASSLEGPHTEAFF. The variable domain in full, with the rest retrieved from reference TRBV5-4 and TRBJ1-1, is ETGVTQSPTHLIKTRGQQVTLRCSSQSGHNTVSWYQQALGQGPQFIFQYYREEENGRGNFPPRFSGLQFPNYSSELNVNALELDDSALYLCASSLEGPHTEAFFGQGTRLTVV.

This sequence joins TRBV5-1 and TRBJ2-3; 9 nucleotides agree with TRBD2. This CDR3 has 16 amino acids. Germline CDR1 SGHRS, CDR2 YFSETQ. The ends lost 0 bases at V and 6 bases at J; junction bases unmatched: 8. In DNA form, the CDR3 reads TGCGCCAGCAGCTTGGACAGCGGGGGGCGTAGCGATACGCAGTATTTT. The encoded protein is CASSLDSGGRSDTQYF.

The V gene is TRBV18, the J gene TRBJ2-2; tentatively, D is TRBD1 (6 bases). The CDR3 runs 14 residues. Germline V lookup: CDR1 KGHSH, CDR2 LQKENI. The V end was cut by 3 bases, the J end by 5 bases, with 10 bases between. CDR3 nucleotides: TGTGCCAGCTCACCCAACCAGGGGACCGGGGAGCTGTTTTTT. This codes for CASSPNQGTGELFF.

This sequence joins TRBV10-3 and TRBJ1-2, with D unclear. Germline V lookup: CDR1 ENHRY, CDR2 SYGVKD. The V gene lost 0 bases and the J gene lost 7 bases, with 6 bases spanning the gap. The CDR3 extends over 12 amino acids. CDR3 residues: CAISESEPGYTF. CDR3 coding DNA: TGTGCCATCAGTGAGTCAGAGCCTGGCTACACCTTC.

CDR3 residues: CASSRGGGREAFF. In nucleotides, the CDR3 is TGTGCCAGCAGCCGGGGGGGAGGTCGTGAAGCTTTCTTT. The rearrangement uses TRBV11-3 and TRBJ1-1; a weak D match, TRBD1 (5 bases). The CDR3 runs 13 residues. Germline V CDR1 and CDR2: SGHNT, YENEEA. Trimming took 5 bases from V and 7 from J, leaving 14 bases between them.

This CDR3 is CASSRGQGLGGDTF. Written as DNA, the CDR3 is TGTGCCAGCAGTCGGGGACAGGGGTTAGGAGGGGACACCTTC. The chain carries TRBV6-5 and TRBJ1-2, with 10 bases matching TRBD1. The CDR3 is 14 residues long. CDR1 and CDR2 (germline): MNHEY, SVGAGI. Trimming at V came to 5 bases and at J to 12 bases, leaving 12 bases not matched to a gene.

V usage is TRBV7-3 and J usage is TRBJ1-3; D call uncertain. With 5 bases removed from V and 2 bases from J, the gap between germline ends came to 7 bases. CDR1 SGHTA and CDR2 FQGTGA come from the germline V gene. There are 13 residues in the CDR3. CDR3 coding DNA: TGTGCCAGCAGCCCGCGGGCTGGAAACACCATATATTTT. This sequence encodes CASSPRAGNTIYF.

The genes are TRBV14 and TRBJ2-2; no clear D. V was pared by 4 bases and J by 2 bases, with 14 bases between. This CDR3 contains 16 residues. The germline gives CDR1 SGHDN, CDR2 FVKESK. This chain's CDR3 is CASSPAPTPNTGELFF. CDR3 sequence (DNA): TGTGCCAGCAGCCCCGCTCCCACACCTAACACCGGGGAGCTGTTTTTT.

This sequence joins TRBV2 and TRBJ1-1; D not resolved. V shed 7 bases and J shed 0 bases, with 9 bases lying between them. The CDR3 is 13 residues long. The germline CDR1 and CDR2 sequences are SNHLY and FYNNEI. The DNA for the CDR3 is TGTGCCAGCAAGCGGCTGTTGAACACTGAAGCTTTCTTT. The encoded protein is CASKRLLNTEAFF.

The chain combines TRBV7-9 with TRBJ1-2; D gene uncertain. The CDR3 is 14 residues long. Germline CDR1 and CDR2: SEHNR and FQNEAQ (reference sequence). Trimming stripped 1 base from V and 1 base from J, with 7 bases between. CDR3 residues: CASSLGGLNYGYTF. For the CDR3, the DNA is TGTGCCAGCAGCTTAGGCGGTCTTAACTATGGCTACACCTTC.

A word on this clone: Other DNA sequences in this sample translate to the same CDR3. The chain is built from TRBV6-5 and TRBJ1-2; possibly TRBD1 for D (6 bases). Germline V gene sequence: CDR1 MNHEY, CDR2 SVGAGI. The V end lost 6 bases, the J end lost 0 bases, and 14 bases lay between the germline ends. This CDR3 region has 15 residues. CDR3 DNA sequence: TGTGCCAGCAGCAGGGAGACAGGAGCTAACTATGGCTACACCTTC. Its translation: CASSRETGANYGYTF.

CDR3 sequence reads: CASSLYGTSGGTDTQYF. The DNA of the CDR3 is TGTGCCAGCAGCTTGTACGGGACTAGCGGGGGGACAGATACGCAGTATTTT. The chain has TRBV5-6 and TRBJ2-3; 15 bases align to TRBD2. V lost 1 base, J lost 3 bases, and 3 bases stayed unmatched. Germline CDR1 and CDR2: SGHDT and YYEEEE. The CDR3 runs 17 residues. The whole variable domain, remainder taken from reference TRBV5-6 and TRBJ2-3, is DAGVTQSPTHLIKTRGQQVTLRCSPKSGHDTVSWYQQALGQGPQFIFQYYEEEERQRGNFPDRFSGHQFPNYSSELNVNALLLGDSALYLCASSLYGTSGGTDTQYFGPGTRLTVL.